This section outlines one T cell receptor beta chain sequence together with its context. The sample originates from a study of regulatory T cells in long-lasting Graves disease. Study summary: For a period under 3 months, newly diagnosed Graves' patients had taken antithyroid drugs.

Described time point: newly diagnosed GD, antithyroid drugs for less than 3 months. With RNA extracted from PBMCs as input, the TCR library was made. Graves' disease diagnoses used American Thyroid Association guidelines. This CDR3 comprises 15 residues. Trimming removed 7 bases from V and 7 bases from J; junction bases left unmatched: 16. Germline V gene data show CDR1 as SQVTM and CDR2 as ANQGSEA. According to the study, TCR beta libraries were built with iRepertoire HTBI primers and CDR3-region Arm-PCR. From the multiplex PCR reads, TCRdb called clonotypes with MiXCR, one entry per CDR3 protein. The table shows more than 450,000 distinct CDR3 sequences, with approximately 12% occurring only once. The sample also formed part of further work on T cells in Graves' hyperthyroidism and ophthalmopathy. As that report states: HTBI primers were the set used in a first-round RT-PCR of the TCR CDR3. Ophthalmopathy got predicted by the model a median roughly 6.4 months before its onset.

The sequences come from peripheral blood mononuclear cells (PBMCs), collected at new diagnosis, from a patient treated with antithyroid drugs. The chain couples TRBV29-1 to TRBJ2-1, with 7 bases aligning to TRBD2. The receptor's source is a woman younger than 45 with Graves disease. The CDR3 loop is CSDRAGSGYNNEQFF. The CDR3 DNA reads as TGCAGCGACCGAGCGGGATCGGGTTACAATAATGAGCAGTTCTTC.